The entry below describes one T cell receptor beta chain. The antigen is unknown. The data were taken from a study of cytomegalovirus exposure and HLA in healthy donors. Study outcomes and limitations: The authors reported that TCR beta sequences could predict HLA-A and HLA-B alleles. These predictions were accurate for most subjects in the first cohort. Within the data, a cluster of highly shared sequence variants was likely a sequencing artifact. HLA alleles showed associations with 15,000 to 20,000 TCR beta sequences in a later analysis, at a 0.05 false discovery rate.

Amplification used 60 Vbeta primers and 13 Jbeta primers. This table comes from immunoSEQ multiplex PCR, and its TCRdb copy is limited to in-frame clones, with some not included. The sample records more than 95,000 clones, about 83% being singletons. Germline V CDR1 and CDR2: SGHAT, FQNNGV. With 7 bases removed from V and 1 base from J, the gap between germline ends came to 14 bases. The CDR3 is made up of 15 amino acids. The rearrangement links TRBV11-2 to TRBJ1-5; D gene ambiguous. The sample was PBMCs. This sequence originates from a man between 18 and 29 years old in good health and CMV-seronegative. In nucleotides, the CDR3 is TGTGCCAGCAACCAAATCGGAGGGAGCAATCAGCCCCAGCATTTT. Residues: CASNQIGGSNQPQHF.